The rows below give T cell receptor beta chains drawn from one sample of a study of CD8+ T cells in alopecia areata. TCRdb's copy holds only in-frame clones and misses some; the assay was immunoSEQ multiplex PCR. The data hold more than 150,000 clones, with 50% to 60% observed a single time. Here the sequenced sample was CD4+ T cells sorted from blood, taken at week 0. These receptors were taken from a human donor with alopecia areata. CDR3s include the opening cysteine and the closing phenylalanine or tryptophan. The D gene is left open where the match is weak. Expanded clones get a size class; other rows say once, few or many, or leave the size out.

v_call: TRBV30; d_call: .; clone_size: .; j_call: TRBJ2-3; cdr3_aa: CASSTDTQYF; cdr3_nt: TGTGCCTCTTCTACAGATACGCAGTATTTT
v_call: TRBV2; d_call: .; clone_size: .; j_call: TRBJ2-5; cdr3_aa: CARTYQETQYF; cdr3_nt: TGTGCCAGGACATACCAAGAGACCCAGTACTTC
v_call: TRBV7-9; d_call: .; clone_size: .; j_call: TRBJ1-2; cdr3_aa: CASSPLSGWGYTF; cdr3_nt: TGTGCCAGCAGCCCCTTATCGGGTTGGGGCTACACCTTC
v_call: TRBV11-3; d_call: .; clone_size: .; j_call: TRBJ2-1; cdr3_aa: CASARDFSYNEQFF; cdr3_nt: TGTGCCAGCGCTCGGGACTTCTCTTACAATGAGCAGTTCTTC
v_call: TRBV30; d_call: .; clone_size: .; j_call: TRBJ1-4; cdr3_aa: CAWSVLGADEKLFF; cdr3_nt: TGTGCCTGGAGTGTACTGGGGGCTGATGAAAAACTGTTTTTT
v_call: TRBV4-2; d_call: .; clone_size: .; j_call: TRBJ1-5; cdr3_aa: CASSQGTVNQPQHF; cdr3_nt: TGTGCCAGCAGCCAAGGGACAGTTAATCAGCCCCAGCATTTT
v_call: TRBV11-3; d_call: TRBD2; clone_size: once; j_call: TRBJ2-1; cdr3_aa: CASSQTSGGTEQFF; cdr3_nt: TGTGCCAGCAGCCAGACTAGCGGGGGAACTGAGCAGTTCTTC
v_call: TRBV29-1; d_call: TRBD1; clone_size: .; j_call: TRBJ2-1; cdr3_aa: CSADRGNYNEQFF; cdr3_nt: TGCAGCGCTGACAGGGGGAACTACAATGAGCAGTTCTTC
v_call: TRBV30; d_call: .; clone_size: .; j_call: TRBJ2-7; cdr3_aa: CAWSVVGRSSYEQYF; cdr3_nt: TGTGCCTGGAGTGTAGTCGGCAGAAGCTCCTACGAGCAGTACTTC
v_call: TRBV7-2; d_call: TRBD1; clone_size: .; j_call: TRBJ2-7; cdr3_aa: CASSPRTGYYEQYF; cdr3_nt: TGTGCCAGCAGCCCTCGGACAGGGTACTACGAGCAGTACTTC
v_call: TRBV10-1; d_call: .; clone_size: few; j_call: TRBJ2-3; cdr3_aa: CASSESTSYTDTQYF; cdr3_nt: TGCGCCAGCAGTGAGTCCACTAGCTACACAGATACGCAGTATTTT
v_call: TRBV29-1; d_call: .; clone_size: .; j_call: TRBJ2-7; cdr3_aa: CSVGEGGVGEQYF; cdr3_nt: TGCAGCGTCGGCGAGGGCGGGGTTGGCGAGCAGTACTTC
v_call: TRBV18; d_call: TRBD1; clone_size: .; j_call: TRBJ2-3; cdr3_aa: CASSPAGQAQYF; cdr3_nt: TGTGCCAGCTCACCAGCGGGACAGGCGCAGTATTTT
v_call: TRBV4-2; d_call: TRBD2; clone_size: .; j_call: TRBJ2-5; cdr3_aa: CASSQVSGGAIQETQYF; cdr3_nt: TGTGCCAGCAGCCAAGTTAGCGGGGGCGCCATCCAAGAGACCCAGTACTTC
v_call: TRBV4-1; d_call: .; clone_size: .; j_call: TRBJ1-6; cdr3_aa: CASSQPGQYNSPLHF; cdr3_nt: TGCGCCAGCAGCCAACCCGGACAGTATAATTCACCCCTCCACTTT
v_call: TRBV6-1; d_call: .; clone_size: .; j_call: TRBJ2-7; cdr3_aa: CASNHDPLREQYF; cdr3_nt: TGTGCCAGCAACCACGACCCGCTGCGGGAGCAGTACTTC